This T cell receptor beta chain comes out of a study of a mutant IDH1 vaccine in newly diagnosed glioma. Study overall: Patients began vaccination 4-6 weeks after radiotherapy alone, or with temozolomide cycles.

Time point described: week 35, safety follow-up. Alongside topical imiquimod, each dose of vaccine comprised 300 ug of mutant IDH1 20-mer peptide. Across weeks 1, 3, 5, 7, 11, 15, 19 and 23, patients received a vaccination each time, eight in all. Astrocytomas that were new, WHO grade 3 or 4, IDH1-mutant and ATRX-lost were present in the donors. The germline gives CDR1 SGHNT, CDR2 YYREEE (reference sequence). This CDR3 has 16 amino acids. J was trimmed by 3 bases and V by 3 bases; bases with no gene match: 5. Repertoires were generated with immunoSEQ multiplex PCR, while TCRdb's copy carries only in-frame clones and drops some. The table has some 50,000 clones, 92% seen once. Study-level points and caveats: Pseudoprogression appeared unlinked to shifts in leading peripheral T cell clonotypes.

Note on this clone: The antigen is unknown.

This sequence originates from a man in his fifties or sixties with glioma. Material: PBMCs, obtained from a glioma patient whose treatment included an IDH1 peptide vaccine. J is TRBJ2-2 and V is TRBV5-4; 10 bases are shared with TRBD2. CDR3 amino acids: CASSSRLAGYTGELFF. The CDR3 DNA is TGTGCCAGCAGCTCCCGACTAGCGGGTTACACCGGGGAGCTGTTTTTT.